This section outlines one T cell receptor (beta chain) sequence together with its context. Antigen specificity is unknown. These data belong to a study of Graves' ophthalmopathy and Graves' hyperthyroidism. Study in general: No ophthalmopathy within 18 months of follow-up signified stable hyperthyroidism. Study outcomes and limitations: Most expanded thyroid clonotypes above 0.001 frequency also appeared in blood. Progression of ophthalmopathy was predicted by the model with 70% to 71% sensitivity and roughly 73% specificity.

The evidence that diagnosis relied on was clinical symptoms, serum thyroxine, TRAb, thyroid ultrasound and orbital computed tomography. V gave up 9 bases and J gave up 4 bases; unmatched junction bases: 10. This CDR3 comprises 14 residues. In germline, CDR1 is SNHLY, CDR2 FYNNEI. Researchers took RNA transcripts and amplified TCR beta CDR3 regions from them. First-round RT-PCR used HTBI primers; second-round multiplex PCR followed. TCRdb re-derived calls from the multiplex PCR reads in MiXCR, one entry per CDR3 protein. This table holds about 550,000 distinct CDR3 sequences, just under 40% found once.

The J gene is TRBJ2-5, the V gene TRBV2; 8 nucleotides agree with TRBD1. The receptor's source is an adult man with Graves' hyperthyroidism. Sequenced: peripheral blood or thyroid tissue (not recorded which). In DNA form, the CDR3 reads TGTGCCAGTCAAAGGACAGGGCCGAGAGAGACCCAGTACTTC. It yields the protein CASQRTGPRETQYF. The variable domain in full, with the rest retrieved from reference TRBV2 and TRBJ2-5, is EPEVTQTPSHQVTQMGQEVILRCVPISNHLYFYWYRQILGQKVEFLVSFYNNEISEKSEIFDDQFSVERPDGSNFTLKIRSTKLEDSAMYFCASQRTGPRETQYFGPGTRLLVL.